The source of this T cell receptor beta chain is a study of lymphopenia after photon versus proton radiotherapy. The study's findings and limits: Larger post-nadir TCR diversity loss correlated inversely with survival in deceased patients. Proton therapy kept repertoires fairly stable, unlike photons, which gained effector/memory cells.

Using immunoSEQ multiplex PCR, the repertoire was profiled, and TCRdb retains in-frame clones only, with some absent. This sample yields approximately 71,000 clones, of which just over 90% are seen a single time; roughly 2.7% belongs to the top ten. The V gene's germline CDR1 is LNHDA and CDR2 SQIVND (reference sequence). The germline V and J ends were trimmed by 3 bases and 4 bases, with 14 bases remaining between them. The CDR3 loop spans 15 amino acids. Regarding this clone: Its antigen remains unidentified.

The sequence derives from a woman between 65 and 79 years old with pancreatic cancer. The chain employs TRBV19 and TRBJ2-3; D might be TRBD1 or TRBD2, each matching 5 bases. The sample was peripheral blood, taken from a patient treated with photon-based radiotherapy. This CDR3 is CASSIGGGTSDTQYF. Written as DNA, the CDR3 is TGTGCCAGTAGTATTGGTGGGGGAACTTCAGATACGCAGTATTTT.